Following are 29 T cell receptor beta chains from one sample sequenced in a study of Ad26.COV2.S vaccination and SARS-CoV-2 variants. Assay: immunoSEQ multiplex PCR; the TCRdb copy retains only in-frame clones and omits some. The sample carries about 350,000 clones, roughly 81% recorded once. Treatment in this sample: approximately 18 received Ad26.COV2.S at low or high dose, single or two shots; about 5 received placebo; per-sample allocation not given. Sampling took place 63 days after the first vaccine or placebo injection. The material sequenced was peripheral blood, taken in a trial of Ad26.COV2.S vaccine versus placebo. The receptors come from a person between 18 and 59 years old who received the Ad26.COV2.S COVID-19 vaccine or a placebo.

This chain connects TRBV20-1 to TRBJ2-7, with 7 bases matching TRBD2. V shed 3 bases, J shed 6 bases, and the junction held 8 bases outside the gene matches. This CDR3 contains 13 residues. Germline CDR1 reads DFQATT; CDR2 reads SNEGSKA (reference sequence). For the CDR3, the DNA is TGCAGTGCTAGTCTCGGCGGGGAGGGCGAGCAGTACTTC. Its protein is CSASLGGEGEQYF.

The table lists this clone with a count of one. This chain uses TRBV9 with TRBJ2-7; D is unclear. Trimming stripped 3 bases from V and 5 bases from J, with 9 bases between. Germline loops: CDR1 SGDLS, CDR2 YYNGEE. The CDR3 runs to 12 residues. CDR3 residues: CASSGFVHEQYF. The CDR3 DNA follows: TGTGCCAGCAGCGGATTCGTCCACGAGCAGTACTTC. Full variable domain (missing parts from reference TRBV9 and TRBJ2-7): DSGVTQTPKHLITATGQRVTLRCSPRSGDLSVYWYQQSLDQGLQFLIQYYNGEERAKGNILERFSAQQFPDLHSELNLSSLELGDSALYFCASSGFVHEQYFGPGTRLTVT.

The chain recombines TRBV28 with TRBJ2-2, with D unresolved. Per the germline V gene, CDR1 is MDHEN and CDR2 is SYDVKM. With 6 bases removed from V and 0 bases from J, the gap between germline ends came to 2 bases. CDR3 size: 12 residues. For the CDR3, the DNA is TGTGCCAGCAGCACGAACACCGGGGAGCTGTTTTTT. Protein: CASSTNTGELFF.

The chain carries TRBV19 and TRBJ1-4; D might be TRBD1 (5 bases). CDR3 length: 16 residues. Trimming stripped 7 bases from V and 0 bases from J, with 15 bases between. Germline V gene sequence: CDR1 LNHDA, CDR2 SQIVND (reference sequence). For the CDR3, the DNA is TGTGCCAGTACCTCCGGGGAGGGGCCAACTAATGAAAAACTGTTTTTT. It codes for CASTSGEGPTNEKLFF.

The gene calls are TRBV4-3 and TRBJ1-1; D remains ambiguous. The CDR3 totals 13 residues. The V end was cut by 0 bases, the J end by 7 bases, with 9 bases between. Germline CDR1 reads LGHNA; CDR2 reads YSLEER. In DNA form, the CDR3 reads TGCGCCAGCAGCCAAGATATGGCAGTTGAAGCTTTCTTT. Amino acid sequence: CASSQDMAVEAFF.

CDR3 in amino acids: CASSLDRDGYTF. Here the CDR3 DNA reads TGCGCCAGCAGCTTGGACAGGGACGGCTACACCTTC. The rearrangement links TRBV5-1 to TRBJ1-2; possible D gene TRBD1, 6 bases. Germline assignment: CDR1 SGHRS and CDR2 YFSETQ. The CDR3 covers 12 residues. The V gene lost 0 bases and the J gene lost 8 bases, with 8 bases spanning the gap. The full variable domain, completed using reference TRBV5-1 and TRBJ1-2, is KAGVTQTPRYLIKTRGQQVTLSCSPISGHRSVSWYQQTPGQGLQFLFEYFSETQRNKGNFPGRFSGRQFSNSRSEMNVSTLELGDSALYLCASSLDRDGYTFGSGTRLTVV.

The chain uses TRBV30 and TRBJ2-4; perhaps TRBD1 as D (5 bases). Germline V gene sequence: CDR1 GTSNPN, CDR2 SVGIG (reference sequence). CDR3 length equals 12 residues. CDR3 DNA sequence: TGTGGTGCCAGGGAAGCCAAAAACATTCAGTACTTC. Translation gives CGAREAKNIQYF.

The chain links TRBV6-5 to TRBJ2-2; D might be TRBD2 (5 bases). The CDR3 totals 13 residues. Germline values: CDR1 MNHEY, CDR2 SVGAGI. V gave up 10 bases and J gave up 5 bases, with 14 bases separating them. The CDR3 loop is CATGREFTGELFF. The CDR3 DNA sequence: TGTGCCACCGGTAGGGAGTTTACCGGGGAGCTGTTTTTT.

This chain joins TRBV5-4 and TRBJ1-3; the D gene is possibly TRBD1 (6 bases). This CDR3 comprises 15 residues. Trimming left V 2 bases short and J 3 bases short, with 12 bases between. CDR1 is SGHNT and CDR2 is YYREEE in the germline V gene (reference sequence). CDR3 region: CASSFFGGLGNTIYF. CDR3 sequence (DNA): TGTGCCAGCAGCTTTTTCGGGGGGCTTGGAAACACCATATATTTT.

The chain combines TRBV6-5 with TRBJ2-2, with a tentative D call TRBD2 (6 bases). CDR1 and CDR2 (germline): MNHEY, SVGAGI. Trimming shortened V by 5 bases and J by 6 bases, and 13 bases separated the two germline ends. CDR3 length equals 14 residues. The CDR3 is CASSRSGPPGELFF. The CDR3 DNA reads as TGTGCCAGCAGTCGTAGCGGTCCGCCCGGGGAGCTGTTTTTT.

V usage is TRBV19 and J usage is TRBJ2-7; the D gene is possibly TRBD1 (6 bases). Looked up from germline, CDR1 is LNHDA and CDR2 is SQIVND (reference sequence). The V end was cut by 5 bases, the J end by 1 base, with 15 bases between. The CDR3 contains 15 residues. CDR3 DNA sequence: TGTGCCAGTAGTCCACGTCAGGGGACATCCTACGAGCAGTACTTC. This codes for CASSPRQGTSYEQYF.

In its sample, this clone was seen a few times. The chain employs TRBV7-9 and TRBJ1-1, with a possible D match to TRBD1 (5 bases). Trimming pared 5 bases from V and 7 bases from J, leaving 17 bases between. There are 14 residues in the CDR3. From germline, CDR1 is SEHNR and CDR2 FQNEAQ (reference sequence). The chain's CDR3 is CASSPTRQTDEAFF. The CDR3 DNA follows: TGTGCCAGCAGCCCTACGAGACAGACAGATGAAGCTTTCTTT.

The chain is built from TRBV28 and TRBJ1-2, with D perhaps TRBD1 (6 bases). Trimming took off 7 bases at V and 2 bases at J, with 14 bases between the two ends. This CDR3 spans 14 amino acids. Germline V gene sequence: CDR1 MDHEN, CDR2 SYDVKM. The CDR3 DNA follows: TGTGCCAGCAATCCTGGAGGGGGGAACTATGGCTACACCTTC. Encoded protein: CASNPGGGNYGYTF.

For the CDR3, the DNA is TGTGCCAGCAGAATGAAGGATCCCCCGTATTTT. Protein product: CASRMKDPPYF. J is TRBJ2-3 and V is TRBV28; D gene unclear. V was trimmed by 6 bases and J by 14 bases, leaving 15 bases between them. This CDR3 has 11 residues. Germline CDR1 MDHEN, CDR2 SYDVKM.

The chain employs TRBV5-5 and TRBJ2-2; D gene uncertain. Germline lookup yields CDR1 SGHKS and CDR2 YYEKEE (reference sequence). The CDR3 is 13 amino acids. The ends were cut back, 4 bases at V and 6 bases at J, with 10 bases in the middle. CDR3 DNA sequence: TGTGCCAGCAGCCTGGACCTTGCCGGGGAGCTGTTTTTT. Translated, it gives CASSLDLAGELFF.

This chain uses TRBV7-2 with TRBJ1-2; 8 bases line up with TRBD1. The CDR3 is 14 amino acids. V lost 3 bases and J lost 7; bases outside the gene matches: 7. Germline CDR1 reads SGHTA; CDR2 reads FQGNSA. CDR3 bases: TGTGCCAGCAGCTTTCGGCAGGGGGCGCGTGGCTACACCTTC. Translation gives CASSFRQGARGYTF.

The CDR3 spells CASSRPTGGPMNTEAFF. The CDR3 coding sequence is TGTGCCAGCAGCCGCCCCACCGGGGGCCCCATGAACACTGAAGCTTTCTTT. The chain is built from TRBV7-2 and TRBJ1-1; D is possibly TRBD1 (6 bases). Trimming stripped 5 bases from V and 0 bases from J, with 19 bases between. CDR1 and CDR2 from the germline V gene are SGHTA and FQGNSA. The CDR3 is made up of 17 amino acids.

The rearrangement joins TRBV29-1 to TRBJ1-1; D gene unclear. Trimming cost V 6 bases and J 0 bases, with 11 bases left between them. The CDR3 covers 13 residues. CDR1 is SQVTM, CDR2 ANQGSEA, per germline. As DNA, the CDR3 is TGCAGCGTGGGCATGCTCATGAACACTGAAGCTTTCTTT. As protein: CSVGMLMNTEAFF.

The genes are TRBV5-1 and TRBJ2-3; D remains unclear. This CDR3 is built from 14 residues. Germline CDR1 is SGHRS and CDR2 is YFSETQ. Trimming took off 1 base at V and 2 bases at J, with 8 bases between the two ends. The CDR3: CASSLNGDTDTQYF. The DNA of the CDR3 is TGCGCCAGCAGCTTGAACGGTGACACAGATACGCAGTATTTT. Combining the CDR3 with reference TRBV5-1 and TRBJ2-3 gives the whole variable domain KAGVTQTPRYLIKTRGQQVTLSCSPISGHRSVSWYQQTPGQGLQFLFEYFSETQRNKGNFPGRFSGRQFSNSRSEMNVSTLELGDSALYLCASSLNGDTDTQYFGPGTRLTVL.

The chain is built from TRBV13 and TRBJ1-2, with D possibly matching TRBD1 (5 bases). Trimming stripped 5 bases from V and 2 bases from J, with 18 bases between. The CDR3 sequence is 16 residues long. The V gene's germline CDR1 is PRHDT and CDR2 FYEKMQ (reference sequence). CDR3 bases: TGTGCCAGCAGCCGAACCGGCCGGGACTTGAACTATGGCTACACCTTC. This encodes CASSRTGRDLNYGYTF.

This clone was observed a few times. The chain employs TRBV4-2 and TRBJ1-4, with D perhaps TRBD1 (6 bases). The CDR3 length is 14 residues. Trimming stripped 5 bases from V and 8 bases from J, with 15 bases between. Germline V gene sequence: CDR1 LGHNA, CDR2 YNFKEQ. CDR3 loop: CASSWGQEGEKLFF. CDR3 nucleotides: TGTGCCAGCAGCTGGGGACAAGAGGGCGAAAAACTGTTTTTT.

This clone has just a few counts. The chain combines TRBV15 with TRBJ2-7; 8 bases are a match to TRBD1. Germline-derived CDR1 and CDR2 are LNHNV and YYDKDF (reference sequence). The CDR3 has 14 amino acids. V was clipped by 8 bases and J by 6 bases; unmatched bases: 12. The CDR3 nucleotides read TGTGCCACCTCCCCGGGACAGGATTCATCCGAGCAGTACTTC. Translated: CATSPGQDSSEQYF.

The V gene is TRBV7-2, the J gene TRBJ1-1; D not certain. The CDR3 spans 13 residues. Germline loops: CDR1 SGHTA, CDR2 FQGNSA. Between the trimmed V and J ends, which lost 1 base and 7 bases, there was a span of 10 bases. The CDR3 bases are TGTGCCAGCAGCTTAGAACTGCAGGATGAAGCTTTCTTT. This translates into CASSLELQDEAFF.

The chain carries TRBV2 and TRBJ1-2; no definite D call. Trimming removed 6 bases at V and 6 bases at J, with 11 bases between. The CDR3 totals 12 residues. Germline V gene lookup returns CDR1 SNHLY and CDR2 FYNNEI. The CDR3 here is CASRSWLDGYTF. CDR3 nucleotides: TGTGCCAGCAGAAGCTGGCTCGATGGCTACACCTTC. The full variable domain, completed using reference TRBV2 and TRBJ1-2, is EPEVTQTPSHQVTQMGQEVILRCVPISNHLYFYWYRQILGQKVEFLVSFYNNEISEKSEIFDDQFSVERPDGSNFTLKIRSTKLEDSAMYFCASRSWLDGYTFGSGTRLTVV.

CDR3 nucleotide sequence: TGTGCCAGCAGCTTAGCTCTAGCGGGGGATGGAGAGACCCAGTACTTC. This gives the protein CASSLALAGDGETQYF. V and J are TRBV7-2 and TRBJ2-5, with 10 bases lining up with TRBD2. Germline lookup yields CDR1 SGHTA and CDR2 FQGNSA. Trimming at V came to 0 bases and at J to 4 bases, leaving 5 bases not matched to a gene. The CDR3 runs to 16 residues.

The chain employs TRBV12-5 and TRBJ2-1; D remains ambiguous. Deletions cut 2 bases from V and 8 bases from J, with 4 bases between. The CDR3 has 11 residues. The germline V gene encodes CDR1 LGHNT and CDR2 FRNRAP. The DNA of the CDR3 is TGTGCTAGTGGTTTGAAGGATGAGCAGTTCTTC. Its protein is CASGLKDEQFF.

The V gene is TRBV28, the J gene TRBJ1-2; D may be TRBD1 (6 bases). CDR3 size: 15 residues. The V and J ends lost 3 bases and 0 bases respectively, with 11 bases between them. CDR1 MDHEN and CDR2 SYDVKM come from the germline V gene. CDR3 residues: CASSLSQGPNYGYTF. As DNA, the CDR3 is TGTGCCAGCAGTTTGTCACAGGGACCTAACTATGGCTACACCTTC.

This CDR3 reads CASRQSSGTEAFF. The CDR3 DNA follows: TGCGCCAGCAGACAGTCTTCGGGGACTGAAGCTTTCTTT. The chain employs TRBV4-3 and TRBJ1-1, with D hard to call. Trimming removed 6 bases from V and 5 bases from J, with 13 bases in between. The CDR3 covers 13 residues. Germline V gene lookup returns CDR1 LGHNA and CDR2 YSLEER.

V usage is TRBV29-1 and J usage is TRBJ2-7; D is possibly TRBD2 (6 bases). The CDR3 contains 13 residues. Germline loops: CDR1 SQVTM, CDR2 ANQGSEA. V was trimmed by 3 bases and J by 4 bases, leaving 13 bases between them. CDR3 coding DNA: TGCAGCGTTGATGGAGGGGCGCGGTACGAGCAGTACTTC. Its protein is CSVDGGARYEQYF.